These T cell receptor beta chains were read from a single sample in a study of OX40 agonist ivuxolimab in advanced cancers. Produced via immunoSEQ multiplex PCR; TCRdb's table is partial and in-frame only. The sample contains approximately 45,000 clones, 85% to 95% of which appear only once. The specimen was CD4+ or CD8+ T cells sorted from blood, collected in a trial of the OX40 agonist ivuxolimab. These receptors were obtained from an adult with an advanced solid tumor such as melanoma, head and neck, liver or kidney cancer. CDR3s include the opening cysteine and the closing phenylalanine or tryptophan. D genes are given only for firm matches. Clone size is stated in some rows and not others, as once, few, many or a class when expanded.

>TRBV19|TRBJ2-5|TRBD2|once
TGTGCCAGTAGTATCGGACTAGAGGAGACCCAGTACTTC
CASSIGLEETQYF
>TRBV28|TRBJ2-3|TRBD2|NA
TGTGCCAGCAGTACCCCCCGGACTAGCGAGAACAAACCTAGCACAGATACGCAGTATTTT
CASSTPRTSENKPSTDTQYF
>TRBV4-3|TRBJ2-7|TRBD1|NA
TGCGCCAGCAGCCACGACAGGGCCCGAATCTACGAGCAGTACTTC
CASSHDRARIYEQYF
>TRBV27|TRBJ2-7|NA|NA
TGTGCCAGCAGTTTAACGCCGGGCGAGCAGTACTTC
CASSLTPGEQYF
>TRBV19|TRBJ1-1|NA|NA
TGTGCCAGTAGTATAGATACGGGCCTGGACACTGAAGCTTTCTTT
CASSIDTGLDTEAFF
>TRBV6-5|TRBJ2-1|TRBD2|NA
TGTGCCAGCAGTCCCGGGACTAGCAACAATGAGCAGTTCTTC
CASSPGTSNNEQFF
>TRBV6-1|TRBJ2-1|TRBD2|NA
TGTGCCAGCAGTGAAGCCGGACTAGTAATGAAGTACAATGAGCAGTTCTTC
CASSEAGLVMKYNEQFF
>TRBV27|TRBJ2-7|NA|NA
TGTGCCAGCAGTCCCTTGATCTCCTACGAGCAGTACTTC
CASSPLISYEQYF
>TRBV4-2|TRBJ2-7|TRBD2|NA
TGTGCCAGCAGCCTGGAGGGACTAGCGTTAGAGCAGTACTTC
CASSLEGLALEQYF
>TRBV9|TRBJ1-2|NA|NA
TGTGCCAGCAGCTCCGATGACTATGGCTACACCTTC
CASSSDDYGYTF
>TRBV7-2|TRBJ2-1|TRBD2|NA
TGTGCCAGCAGCTCCGGGACTAGCGGATACAATGAGCAGTTCTTC
CASSSGTSGYNEQFF
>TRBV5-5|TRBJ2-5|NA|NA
TGTGCCAGCAGCCATGGACGAGATCAAGAGACCCAGTACTTC
CASSHGRDQETQYF
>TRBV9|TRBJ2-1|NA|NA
TGTGCCAGCAGCGTAGGACACAGCTCCTACAATGAGCAGTTCTTC
CASSVGHSSYNEQFF
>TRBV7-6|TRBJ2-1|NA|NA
TGTGCCAGCAGTAGCATCAGCTCCTACAATGAGCAGTTCTTC
CASSSISSYNEQFF
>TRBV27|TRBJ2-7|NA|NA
TGTGCCAGCAGTACCCGAGGGCCCGAGGGCGAGCAGTACTTC
CASSTRGPEGEQYF
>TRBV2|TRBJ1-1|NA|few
TGTGCCAGGAGGCACATGAACACTGAAGCTTTCTTT
CARRHMNTEAFF
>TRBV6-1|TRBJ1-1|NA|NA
TGTGCCAGCAATTCGGGGGGCCGCCTCGCTGAAGCTTTCTTT
CASNSGGRLAEAFF
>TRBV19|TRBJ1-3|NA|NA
TGTGCCAGTAGTATGTGGGTGGTCCGGAGCTCTGGAAACACCATATATTTT
CASSMWVVRSSGNTIYF
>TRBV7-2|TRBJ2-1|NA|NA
TGTGCCAGCAGCCTCCTCGTGGGGGCATTGGGACTAACACAGCAGTTCTTC
CASSLLVGALGLTQQFF
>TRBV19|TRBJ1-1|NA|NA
TGTGCCAGTAGTACGAAAATCCTAATGACAGAAGCGAACACTGAAGCTTTCTTT
CASSTKILMTEANTEAFF
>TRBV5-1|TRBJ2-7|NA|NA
TGCGCCAGCAGCTTGACAGGGCCCTCCTACGAGCAGTACTTC
CASSLTGPSYEQYF
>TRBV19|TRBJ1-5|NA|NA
TGTGCCAGTAGTATAACCCTCAATCAGCCCCAGCATTTT
CASSITLNQPQHF
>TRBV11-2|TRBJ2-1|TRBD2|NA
TGTGCCAGCAGCACCCGAGCTAGCGGAAGCTCCTACAATGAGCAGTTCTTC
CASSTRASGSSYNEQFF
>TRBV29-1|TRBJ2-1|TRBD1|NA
TGCAGCGTTGACCGCGGGGACAGGAACCATGAGCAGTTCTTC
CSVDRGDRNHEQFF
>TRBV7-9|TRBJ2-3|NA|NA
TGTGCCAGCAGCCCTCGCGATGGCGAGATTCCAGATACGCAGTATTTT
CASSPRDGEIPDTQYF
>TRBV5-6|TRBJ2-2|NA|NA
TGTGCCAGCAGCCCGGGGACCGGGGAGCTGTTTTTT
CASSPGTGELFF
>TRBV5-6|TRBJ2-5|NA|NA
TGTGCCAGCAGCGCGGGTCTGGGAGGGGGCCAGTACTTC
CASSAGLGGGQYF
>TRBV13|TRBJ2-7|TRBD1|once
TGTGCCAGCAGCACAGTAGTCGGACAGGGCCACGAGCAGTACTTC
CASSTVVGQGHEQYF
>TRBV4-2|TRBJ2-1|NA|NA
TGTGCCAGCAGCCAAGAAGAATTTGAGCAGTTCTTC
CASSQEEFEQFF
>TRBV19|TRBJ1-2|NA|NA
TGTGCCAGTAGTCTCGCCCACTGGGGGTCCAGGCTCCATGGCTACACCTTC
CASSLAHWGSRLHGYTF
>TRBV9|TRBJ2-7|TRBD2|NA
TGTGCCAGCAGCCCTCGGGATAGCGGGGTTACCTACGAGCAGTACTTC
CASSPRDSGVTYEQYF
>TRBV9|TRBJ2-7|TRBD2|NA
TGTGCCAGCAGCGTAGATCCCACCGCCGGGAGGTGGGAGCAGTACTTC
CASSVDPTAGRWEQYF
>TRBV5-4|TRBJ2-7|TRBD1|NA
TGTGCCAGCAGCTTGGGGCGGGGACAGGGGGCCTACGAGCAGTACTTC
CASSLGRGQGAYEQYF
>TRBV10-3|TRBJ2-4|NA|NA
TGTGCCTTTCCTGGCGAGTTCCACGGAAACATTCAGTACTTC
CAFPGEFHGNIQYF
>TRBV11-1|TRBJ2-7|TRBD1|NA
TGTGCCAGCAGCTCGGACAGGGGGCTCGACGAGCAGTACTTC
CASSSDRGLDEQYF
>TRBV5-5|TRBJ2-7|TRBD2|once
TGTGCCAGCAGCTTTTCGTCTAGCGGGATTTCCTACGAGCAGTACTTC
CASSFSSSGISYEQYF